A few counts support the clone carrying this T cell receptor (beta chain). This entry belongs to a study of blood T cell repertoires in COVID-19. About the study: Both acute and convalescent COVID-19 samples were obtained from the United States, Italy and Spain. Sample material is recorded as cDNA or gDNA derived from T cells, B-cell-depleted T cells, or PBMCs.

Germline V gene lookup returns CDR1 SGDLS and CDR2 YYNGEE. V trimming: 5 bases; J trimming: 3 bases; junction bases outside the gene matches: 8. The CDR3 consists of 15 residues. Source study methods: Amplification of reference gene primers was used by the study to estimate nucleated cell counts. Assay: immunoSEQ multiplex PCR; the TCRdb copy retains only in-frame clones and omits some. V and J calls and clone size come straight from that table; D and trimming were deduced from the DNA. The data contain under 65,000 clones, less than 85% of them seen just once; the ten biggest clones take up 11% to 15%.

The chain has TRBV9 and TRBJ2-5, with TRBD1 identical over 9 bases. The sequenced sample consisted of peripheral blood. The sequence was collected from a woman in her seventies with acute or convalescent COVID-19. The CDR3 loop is CASRSGTGIEETQYF. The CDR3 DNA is TGTGCCAGCAGGTCTGGGACAGGGATTGAAGAGACCCAGTACTTC.